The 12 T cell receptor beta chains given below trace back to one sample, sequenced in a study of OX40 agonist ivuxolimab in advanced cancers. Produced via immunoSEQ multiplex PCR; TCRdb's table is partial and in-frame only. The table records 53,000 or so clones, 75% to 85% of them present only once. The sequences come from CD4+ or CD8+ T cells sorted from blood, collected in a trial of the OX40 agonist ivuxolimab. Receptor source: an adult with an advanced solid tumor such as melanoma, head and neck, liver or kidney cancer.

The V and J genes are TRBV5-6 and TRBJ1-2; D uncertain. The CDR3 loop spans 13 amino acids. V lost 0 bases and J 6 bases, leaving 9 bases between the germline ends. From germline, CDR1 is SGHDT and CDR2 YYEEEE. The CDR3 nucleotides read TGTGCCAGCAGCTTGGGTAGGGTGCATGGCTACACCTTC. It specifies CASSLGRVHGYTF.

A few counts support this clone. The CDR3 is CASSASGGASPRNEQFF. The CDR3, as DNA: TGTGCCAGCAGTGCCAGCGGGGGGGCCTCCCCTAGGAATGAGCAGTTCTTC. V gene TRBV2 combines with J gene TRBJ2-1; 10 bases match TRBD2. In germline, CDR1 is SNHLY, CDR2 FYNNEI. The CDR3 runs 17 residues. Losses at the gene ends were 4 bases for V and 7 bases for J; bases not matched to a gene: 13. Combining the CDR3 with reference TRBV2 and TRBJ2-1 gives the whole variable domain EPEVTQTPSHQVTQMGQEVILRCVPISNHLYFYWYRQILGQKVEFLVSFYNNEISEKSEIFDDQFSVERPDGSNFTLKIRSTKLEDSAMYFCASSASGGASPRNEQFFGPGTRLTVL.

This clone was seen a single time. The chain's CDR3 is CASSAFQGKATEAFF. DNA of the CDR3: TGTGCCAGCAGTGCTTTTCAGGGGAAGGCGACTGAAGCTTTCTTT. V usage is TRBV25-1 and J usage is TRBJ1-1; D perhaps matches TRBD1 (6 bases). CDR3 length: 15 amino acids. Per the germline V gene, CDR1 is MGHDK and CDR2 is SYGVNS. V was pared by 4 bases and J by 5 bases, with 17 bases between.

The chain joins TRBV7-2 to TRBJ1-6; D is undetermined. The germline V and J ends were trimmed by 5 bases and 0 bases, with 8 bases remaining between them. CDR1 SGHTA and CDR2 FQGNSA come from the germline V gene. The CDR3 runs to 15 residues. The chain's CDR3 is CASSPRSSYNSPLHF. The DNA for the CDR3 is TGTGCCAGCAGCCCCCGGAGCTCCTATAATTCACCCCTCCACTTT. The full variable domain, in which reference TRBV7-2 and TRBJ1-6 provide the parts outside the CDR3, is GAGVSQSPSNKVTEKGKDVELRCDPISGHTALYWYRQSLGQGLEFLIYFQGNSAPDKSGLPSDRFSAERTGGSVSTLTIQRTQQEDSAVYLCASSPRSSYNSPLHFGNGTRLTVT.

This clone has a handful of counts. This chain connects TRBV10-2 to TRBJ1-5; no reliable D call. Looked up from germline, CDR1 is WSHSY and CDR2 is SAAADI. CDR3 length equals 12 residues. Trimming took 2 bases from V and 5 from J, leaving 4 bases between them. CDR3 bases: TGCGCCAGCAGTGAGGCGTATCAGCCCCAGCATTTT. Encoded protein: CASSEAYQPQHF.

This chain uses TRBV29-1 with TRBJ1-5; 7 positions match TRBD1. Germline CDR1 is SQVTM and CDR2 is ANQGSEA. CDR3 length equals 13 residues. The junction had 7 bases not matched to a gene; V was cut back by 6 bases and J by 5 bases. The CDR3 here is CSVMDRRDQPQHF. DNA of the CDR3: TGCAGCGTGATGGACAGGAGGGATCAGCCCCAGCATTTT.

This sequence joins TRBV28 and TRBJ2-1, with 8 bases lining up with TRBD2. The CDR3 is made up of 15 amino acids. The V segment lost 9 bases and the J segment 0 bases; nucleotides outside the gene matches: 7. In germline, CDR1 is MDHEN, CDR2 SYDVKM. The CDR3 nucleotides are TGTGCCAGTAGGGTCGGGGGGGCCTCCTACAATGAGCAGTTCTTC. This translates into CASRVGGASYNEQFF.

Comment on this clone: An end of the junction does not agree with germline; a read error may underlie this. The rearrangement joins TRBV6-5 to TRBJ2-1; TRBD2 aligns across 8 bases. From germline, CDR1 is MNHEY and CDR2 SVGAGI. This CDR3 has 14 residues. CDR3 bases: TGTGCCAGCAGCCGGACTAGCTCCAACAATGAGCAGTTCTTC. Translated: CASSRTSSNNEQFF.

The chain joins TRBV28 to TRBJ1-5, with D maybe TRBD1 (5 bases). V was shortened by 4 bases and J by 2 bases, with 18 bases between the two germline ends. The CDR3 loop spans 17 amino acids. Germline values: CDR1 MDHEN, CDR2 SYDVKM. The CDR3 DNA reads TGTGCCAGCAGTTCCCCCGGTCAGGGCGTGGGCAATCAGCCCCAGCATTTT. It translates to CASSSPGQGVGNQPQHF.

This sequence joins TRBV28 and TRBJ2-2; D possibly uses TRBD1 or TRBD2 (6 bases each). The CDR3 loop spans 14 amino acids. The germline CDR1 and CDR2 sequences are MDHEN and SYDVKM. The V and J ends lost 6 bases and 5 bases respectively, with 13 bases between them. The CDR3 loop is CASRKGGRTGELFF. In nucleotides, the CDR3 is TGTGCCAGCAGGAAGGGGGGAAGAACCGGGGAGCTGTTTTTT.

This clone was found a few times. CDR3 coding DNA: TGTGCCTGGAGCAGGGATTACAACACTGAAGCTTTCTTT. Its protein product is CAWSRDYNTEAFF. The rearrangement joins TRBV30 to TRBJ1-1; D may be TRBD1 (5 bases). The germline V and J ends were trimmed by 3 bases and 2 bases, with 10 bases remaining between them. The CDR3 loop spans 13 amino acids. Germline-derived CDR1 and CDR2 are GTSNPN and SVGIG (reference sequence).

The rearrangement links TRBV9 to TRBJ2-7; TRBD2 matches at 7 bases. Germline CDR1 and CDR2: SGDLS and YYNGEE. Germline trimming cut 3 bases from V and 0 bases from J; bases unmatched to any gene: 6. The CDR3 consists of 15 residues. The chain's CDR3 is CASSAGRASSYEQYF. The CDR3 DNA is TGTGCCAGCAGCGCTGGGAGGGCCTCCTCCTACGAGCAGTACTTC.